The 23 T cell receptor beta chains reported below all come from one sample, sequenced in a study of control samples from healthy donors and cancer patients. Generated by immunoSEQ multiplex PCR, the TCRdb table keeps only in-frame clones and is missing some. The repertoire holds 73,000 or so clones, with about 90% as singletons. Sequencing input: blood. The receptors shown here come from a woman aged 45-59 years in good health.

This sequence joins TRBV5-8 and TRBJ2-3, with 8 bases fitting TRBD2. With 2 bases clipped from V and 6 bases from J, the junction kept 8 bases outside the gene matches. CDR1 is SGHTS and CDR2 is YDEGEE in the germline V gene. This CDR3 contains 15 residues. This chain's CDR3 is CASSFTSGETDTQYF. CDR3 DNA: TGTGCCAGCAGCTTTACTAGCGGTGAGACTGATACGCAGTATTTT.

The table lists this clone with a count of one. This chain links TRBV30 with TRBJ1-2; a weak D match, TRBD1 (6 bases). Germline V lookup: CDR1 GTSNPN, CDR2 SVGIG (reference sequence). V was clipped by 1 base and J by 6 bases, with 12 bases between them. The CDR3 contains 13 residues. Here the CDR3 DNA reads TGTGCCTGGAGTGCCGAATACAGGGATGGCTACACCTTC. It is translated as CAWSAEYRDGYTF.

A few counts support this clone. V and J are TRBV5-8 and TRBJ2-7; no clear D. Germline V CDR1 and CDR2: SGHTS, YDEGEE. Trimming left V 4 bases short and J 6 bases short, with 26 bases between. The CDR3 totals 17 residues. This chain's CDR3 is CASSPFEVSPADGEQYF. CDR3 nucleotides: TGTGCCAGCAGCCCGTTCGAGGTCTCCCCGGCAGATGGCGAGCAGTACTTC.

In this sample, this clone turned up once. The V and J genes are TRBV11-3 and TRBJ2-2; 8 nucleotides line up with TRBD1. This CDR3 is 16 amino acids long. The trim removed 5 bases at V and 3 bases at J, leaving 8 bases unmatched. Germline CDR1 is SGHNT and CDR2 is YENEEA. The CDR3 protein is CASSPGGAGHTGELFF. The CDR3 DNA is TGTGCCAGCAGCCCAGGGGGCGCGGGACACACCGGGGAGCTGTTTTTT.

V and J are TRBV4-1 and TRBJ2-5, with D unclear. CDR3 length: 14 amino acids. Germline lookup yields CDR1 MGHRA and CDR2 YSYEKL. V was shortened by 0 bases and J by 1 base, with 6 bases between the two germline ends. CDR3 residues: CASSQEGFQETQYF. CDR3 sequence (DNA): TGCGCCAGCAGCCAAGAAGGGTTCCAAGAGACCCAGTACTTC.

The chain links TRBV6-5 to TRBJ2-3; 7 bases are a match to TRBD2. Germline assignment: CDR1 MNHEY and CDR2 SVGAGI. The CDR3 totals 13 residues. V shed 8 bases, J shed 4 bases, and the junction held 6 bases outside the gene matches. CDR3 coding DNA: TGTGCCAGCTCCGGGGGGAGTCCAGATACGCAGTATTTT. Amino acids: CASSGGSPDTQYF.

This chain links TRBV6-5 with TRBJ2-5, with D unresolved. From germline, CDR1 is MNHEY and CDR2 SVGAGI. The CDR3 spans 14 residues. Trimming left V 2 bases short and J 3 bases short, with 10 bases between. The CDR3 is CASSYTYNKETQYF. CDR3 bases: TGTGCCAGCAGTTACACCTACAACAAAGAGACCCAGTACTTC.

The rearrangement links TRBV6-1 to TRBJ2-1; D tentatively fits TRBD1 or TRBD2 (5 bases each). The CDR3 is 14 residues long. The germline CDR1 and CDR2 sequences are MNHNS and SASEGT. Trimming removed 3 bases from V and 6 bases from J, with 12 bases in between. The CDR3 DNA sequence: TGTGCCAGCAGTGAGGGACCAGAGAGCAATGAGCAGTTCTTC. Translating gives CASSEGPESNEQFF.

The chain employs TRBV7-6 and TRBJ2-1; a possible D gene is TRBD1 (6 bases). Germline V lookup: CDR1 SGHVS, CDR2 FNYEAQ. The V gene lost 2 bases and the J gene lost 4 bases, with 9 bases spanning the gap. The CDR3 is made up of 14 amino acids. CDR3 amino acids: CASSLLGAYNEQFF. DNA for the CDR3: TGTGCCAGCAGCTTACTGGGGGCGTACAATGAGCAGTTCTTC.

CDR3: CASSLGTANEKLFF. CDR3 bases: TGTGCCAGCAGCTTAGGGACAGCTAATGAAAAACTGTTTTTT. The chain uses TRBV7-6 and TRBJ1-4, with TRBD1 as a possible D gene (6 bases). This CDR3 comprises 14 residues. V lost 1 base and J lost 3, with 6 bases in between. Germline assignment: CDR1 SGHVS and CDR2 FNYEAQ. Supplemented by reference TRBV7-6 and TRBJ1-4, the full variable domain reads GAGVSQSPRYKVTKRGQDVALRCDPISGHVSLYWYRQALGQGPEFLTYFNYEAQQDKSGLPNDRFSAERPEGSISTLTIQRTEQRDSAMYRCASSLGTANEKLFFGSGTQLSVL.

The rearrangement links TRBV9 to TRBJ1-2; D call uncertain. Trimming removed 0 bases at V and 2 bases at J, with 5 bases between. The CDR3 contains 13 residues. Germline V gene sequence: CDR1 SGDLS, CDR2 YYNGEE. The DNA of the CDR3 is TGTGCCAGCAGCGTAGGTCAGAACTATGGCTACACCTTC. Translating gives CASSVGQNYGYTF.

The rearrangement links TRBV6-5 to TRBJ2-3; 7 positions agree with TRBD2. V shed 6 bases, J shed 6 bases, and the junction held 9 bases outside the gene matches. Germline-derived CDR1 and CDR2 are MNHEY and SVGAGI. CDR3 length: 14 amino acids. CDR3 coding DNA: TGTGCCAGCAGGAGGACTAGTCGGGCCGATACGCAGTATTTT. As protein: CASRRTSRADTQYF.

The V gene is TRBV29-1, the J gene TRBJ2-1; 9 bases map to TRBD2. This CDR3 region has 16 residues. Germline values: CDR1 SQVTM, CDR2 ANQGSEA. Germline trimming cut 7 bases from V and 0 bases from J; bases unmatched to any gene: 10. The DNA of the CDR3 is TGCAGCGCCCGTTTGCGGGAGGGTCCCTCCTACAATGAGCAGTTCTTC. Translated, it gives CSARLREGPSYNEQFF.

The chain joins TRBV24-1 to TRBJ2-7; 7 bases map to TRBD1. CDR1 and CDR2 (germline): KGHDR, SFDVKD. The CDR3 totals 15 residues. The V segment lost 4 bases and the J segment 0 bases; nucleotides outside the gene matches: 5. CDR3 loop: CATSDHGTDSYEQYF. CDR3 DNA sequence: TGTGCCACCAGTGACCACGGGACAGACTCCTACGAGCAGTACTTC.

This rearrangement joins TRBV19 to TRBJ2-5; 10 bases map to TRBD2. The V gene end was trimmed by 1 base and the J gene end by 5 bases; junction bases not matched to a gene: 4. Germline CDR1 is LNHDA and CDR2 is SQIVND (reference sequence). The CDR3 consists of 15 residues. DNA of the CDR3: TGTGCCAGTAGTATAGTGGGGACTAGCGCGGAGACCCAGTACTTC. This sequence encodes CASSIVGTSAETQYF.

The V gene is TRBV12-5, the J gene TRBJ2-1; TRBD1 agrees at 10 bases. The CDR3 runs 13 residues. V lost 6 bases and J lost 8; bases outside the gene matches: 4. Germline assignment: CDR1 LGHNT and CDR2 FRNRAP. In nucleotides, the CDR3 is TGTGCTAGTGGGACGGACAGGGGGGATGAGCAGTTCTTC. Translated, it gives CASGTDRGDEQFF.

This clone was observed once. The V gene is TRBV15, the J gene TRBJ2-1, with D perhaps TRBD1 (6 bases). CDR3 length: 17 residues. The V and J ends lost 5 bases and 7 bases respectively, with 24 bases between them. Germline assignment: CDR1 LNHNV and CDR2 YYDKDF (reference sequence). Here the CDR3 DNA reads TGTGCCACCAGCCCGCAGCCCGGGACACTCCTGAGGAATGAGCAGTTCTTC. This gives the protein CATSPQPGTLLRNEQFF.

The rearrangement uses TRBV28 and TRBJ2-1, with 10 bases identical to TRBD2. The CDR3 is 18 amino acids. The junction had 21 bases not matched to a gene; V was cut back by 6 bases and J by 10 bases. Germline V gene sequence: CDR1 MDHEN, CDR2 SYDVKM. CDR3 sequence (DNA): TGTGCCAGCAGCACCCGATGGAGTGGTACTAGCGGGATTCGGGAGCAGTTCTTC. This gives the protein CASSTRWSGTSGIREQFF.

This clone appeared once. This CDR3 reads CASSLEGNGYGYTF. In DNA form, the CDR3 reads TGTGCCAGCAGCTTAGAAGGAAACGGCTATGGCTACACCTTC. The rearrangement joins TRBV7-2 to TRBJ1-2; no reliable D call. CDR1 SGHTA and CDR2 FQGNSA come from the germline V gene. With 1 base removed from V and 4 bases from J, the gap between germline ends came to 10 bases. The CDR3 extends over 14 amino acids.

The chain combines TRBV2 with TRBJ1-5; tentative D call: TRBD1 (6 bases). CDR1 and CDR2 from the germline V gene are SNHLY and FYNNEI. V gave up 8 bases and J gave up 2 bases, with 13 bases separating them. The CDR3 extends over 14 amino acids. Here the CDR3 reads CASSYREGNQPQHF. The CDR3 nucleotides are TGTGCCAGCTCATACAGGGAGGGCAATCAGCCCCAGCATTTT.

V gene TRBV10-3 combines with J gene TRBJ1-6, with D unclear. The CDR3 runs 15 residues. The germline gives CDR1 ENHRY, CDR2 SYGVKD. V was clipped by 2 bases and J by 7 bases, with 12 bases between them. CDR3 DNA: TGTGCCATCAGTGAGGACGGACCGCGAAATTCACCCCTCCACTTT. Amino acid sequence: CAISEDGPRNSPLHF.

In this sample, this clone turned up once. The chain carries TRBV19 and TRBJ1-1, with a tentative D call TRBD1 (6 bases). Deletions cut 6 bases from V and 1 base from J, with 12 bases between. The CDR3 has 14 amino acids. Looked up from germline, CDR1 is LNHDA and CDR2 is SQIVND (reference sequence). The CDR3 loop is CASSQETGNTEAFF. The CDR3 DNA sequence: TGTGCCAGTAGCCAGGAGACAGGGAACACTGAAGCTTTCTTT.

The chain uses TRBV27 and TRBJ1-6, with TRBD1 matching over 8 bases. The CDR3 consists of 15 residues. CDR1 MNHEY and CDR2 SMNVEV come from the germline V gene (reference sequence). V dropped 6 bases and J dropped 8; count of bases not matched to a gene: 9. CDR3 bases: TGTGCCAGCAGGCCGCAGGGGGCCGAATATTCACCCCTCCACTTT. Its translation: CASRPQGAEYSPLHF.